The present TCR beta chain was sequenced within a study of T-cell reconstitution after alpha-beta-depleted transplantation in children. Comment on this clonotype: Its antigen is undetermined.

The study's findings and limits: Where some patients showed high TCRbeta diversity at day 60, it came from recipient T cells and thymic progenitors that had survived. Among T cells one year after transplant, newly produced cells accounted for most counts and diversity. Alpha-beta T cells present about two months after transplant were reported to originate from several hundred expanded graft clones.

With 4 bases removed from V and 7 bases from J, the gap between germline ends came to 9 bases. This CDR3 is 12 amino acids long. As it was prepared, the TCRbeta library received unique molecular identifiers. Using its own MiXCR run on the PCR reads, TCRdb lists one record per CDR3 protein. The top ten hold 2% to 2.5% of the sample, which has fewer than 700,000 distinct CDR3 sequences, 10% to 15% seen once. The chain links TRBV12-3 or TRBV12-4 to TRBJ2-3; D gene unclear. This sequence originates from a male patient younger than 18 who had a stem cell transplant for acute myeloid leukemia, so the T cells may come from the graft donor. Sequenced material: PBMCs, mostly from graft donor cells, taken 360 days after TCRalphabeta/CD19-depleted stem cell transplant. The CDR3 DNA is TGTGCCAGCAGTTACGCGAGGAATACGCAGTATTTT. It encodes CASSYARNTQYF.